The rows below give T cell receptor beta chains drawn from one sample of a study of T cell responses to AZD1222 COVID-19 vaccine. Sequenced by immunoSEQ multiplex PCR; TCRdb stores in-frame clones only, minus some. The sample includes under 140,000 clones, 85% to 95% of them seen just once. This material consisted of peripheral blood, taken on day 0 of AZD1222 vaccination. The receptors come from an adult in good health. CDR3s include the opening cysteine and the closing phenylalanine or tryptophan. The D gene is left open where the match is weak.

CDR3 | J | V | D
CASTEVTGELFF | TRBJ2-2 | TRBV28 | .
CASSQDEDGYTF | TRBJ1-2 | TRBV3-1/TRBV3-2 | .
CASSLEHVTGVEENGYTF | TRBJ1-2 | TRBV13 | TRBD1
CASSSTRGLLYNEQFF | TRBJ2-1 | TRBV27 | .
CASSQDPGFSSYNEQFF | TRBJ2-1 | TRBV4-2 | .
CASSQTPGTRTGELFF | TRBJ2-2 | TRBV4-1 | .
CASSYQGTAGYTF | TRBJ1-2 | TRBV6-2/TRBV6-3 | .
CSVYLGSYEQYF | TRBJ2-7 | TRBV29-1 | .
CASSLEVGGRAEAFF | TRBJ1-1 | TRBV5-1 | .
CASSLSLPQGQPQHF | TRBJ1-5 | TRBV28 | .
CSALGVRGGNEQFF | TRBJ2-1 | TRBV29-1 | .
CASSFSGGAGVEQFF | TRBJ2-1 | TRBV5-4 | TRBD2
CAWSPMRETQYF | TRBJ2-5 | TRBV30 | .
CASSFTGTGLGGGPLHF | TRBJ1-6 | TRBV7-9 | TRBD1
CASSPTEIYNEQFF | TRBJ2-1 | TRBV18 | .
CASSLTIGGTSYNSPLHF | TRBJ1-6 | TRBV27 | .
CASTDGGGRHYGYTF | TRBJ1-2 | TRBV19 | .
CASSILGGGAYNEQFF | TRBJ2-1 | TRBV19 | TRBD2
CASSLTGANYGYTF | TRBJ1-2 | TRBV11-3 | TRBD1
CASRPAGTGGEETQYF | TRBJ2-5 | TRBV28 | TRBD1
CASSPYSSSYEQYF | TRBJ2-7 | TRBV18 | .
CASSPYPGQGAEQYF | TRBJ2-7 | TRBV7-8 | TRBD1
CASSTGTAVRANVLTF | TRBJ2-6 | TRBV5-1 | TRBD1
CAISESRGQGADTQYF | TRBJ2-3 | TRBV10-3 | TRBD1
CASNPGQGASGYTF | TRBJ1-2 | TRBV28 | TRBD1
CASSPDRGSVNTEAFF | TRBJ1-1 | TRBV5-1 | TRBD1
CASNPRTGGGNTIYF | TRBJ1-3 | TRBV2 | TRBD1
CASSLSMNTEAFF | TRBJ1-1 | TRBV5-6 | .
CASSEQGARETQYF | TRBJ2-5 | TRBV9 | TRBD1
CAISESGFEAFF | TRBJ1-1 | TRBV10-3 | .
CATSGLAGATGELFF | TRBJ2-2 | TRBV24-1 | TRBD2
CASSQGLGNTYEQYF | TRBJ2-7 | TRBV4-2 | .
CASSLSLRGSYEQYF | TRBJ2-7 | TRBV27 | .
CASSSVGQPQHF | TRBJ1-5 | TRBV6-5 | .
CASSKAPDLGEQFF | TRBJ2-1 | TRBV21-1 | .
CASSQEGRVTEAFF | TRBJ1-1 | TRBV3-1/TRBV3-2 | .
CAWSGTGGQPQHF | TRBJ1-5 | TRBV30 | TRBD1
CASTLGGLSNQPQHF | TRBJ1-5 | TRBV19 | .
CASGLGGGGYEQYF | TRBJ2-7 | TRBV6-5 | .
CAWRPGQGSYEQYF | TRBJ2-7 | TRBV30 | TRBD1
CASSFLNEKLFF | TRBJ1-4 | TRBV28 | .
CASSEAPGPSYEQYF | TRBJ2-7 | TRBV25-1 | .
CASRKRDRPYNEQFF | TRBJ2-1 | TRBV7-9 | TRBD1
CASSESRGTYEQYF | TRBJ2-7 | TRBV10-2 | .
CASSPQVTSNQPQHF | TRBJ1-5 | TRBV5-5 | .
CASSRIGRGHSGANVLTF | TRBJ2-6 | TRBV28 | .
CASTRRGFWSSYNSPLHF | TRBJ1-6 | TRBV19 | .
CASSPRGGQETQYF | TRBJ2-5 | TRBV11-3 | .
CASSGTSPQTEQYF | TRBJ2-7 | TRBV5-1 | TRBD2
CASSPETLQVRGQYF | TRBJ2-7 | TRBV18 | .